Listed below are T cell receptor beta chains from one sample, sequenced in a study of blood T cell repertoires in COVID-19. TCRdb's copy holds only in-frame clones and misses some; the assay was immunoSEQ multiplex PCR. Here the sample spans approximately 170,000 clones, 85% to 90% being singletons. Sequencing was done on a sample of peripheral blood. The source of these receptors is an elderly woman in a cohort sampled during active or convalescent COVID-19. Each CDR3 is given with its conserved first and last residue. Each record gives: D gene, clone size, J gene, V gene, CDR3 DNA, CDR3 protein. A D gene is named only where the DNA matches it firmly. Only part of the rows carry a size: once, few, many, or a class if the clone is expanded.

d_gene: -
abundance: -
j_gene: TRBJ2-1
v_gene: TRBV27
CDR3nt: TGTGCCAGCAGTTTACGGCGAACGGGGGTAGACCACAATGAGCAGTTCTTC
CDR3aa: CASSLRRTGVDHNEQFF

d_gene: TRBD1
abundance: once
j_gene: TRBJ2-1
v_gene: TRBV7-2
CDR3nt: TGTGCCAGCACTGACAGGGCCCACTACAATGAGCAGTTCTTC
CDR3aa: CASTDRAHYNEQFF

d_gene: TRBD1
abundance: -
j_gene: TRBJ1-6
v_gene: TRBV6-2/TRBV6-3
CDR3nt: TGTGCCAGCAGTCCCGGACAGGATTCACCCCTCCACTTT
CDR3aa: CASSPGQDSPLHF

d_gene: TRBD1
abundance: -
j_gene: TRBJ2-3
v_gene: TRBV6-5
CDR3nt: TGTGCCAGCAGGGACAGGGGGGGGGATACGCAGTATTTT
CDR3aa: CASRDRGGDTQYF

d_gene: TRBD1
abundance: -
j_gene: TRBJ1-2
v_gene: TRBV6-1
CDR3nt: TGTGCCAGCAGTGAATGGGGACAGCGTCGGGTCTATGGCTACACCTTC
CDR3aa: CASSEWGQRRVYGYTF

d_gene: -
abundance: few
j_gene: TRBJ1-1
v_gene: TRBV7-2
CDR3nt: TGTGCCAGCAGCTTAACAGGGCCCATGAACACTGAAGCTTTCTTT
CDR3aa: CASSLTGPMNTEAFF

d_gene: -
abundance: few
j_gene: TRBJ2-7
v_gene: TRBV6-4
CDR3nt: TGTGCCAGCAGTGATCCGGGCTACGAGCAGTACTTC
CDR3aa: CASSDPGYEQYF

d_gene: -
abundance: -
j_gene: TRBJ2-3
v_gene: TRBV24-1
CDR3nt: TGTGCCACCAGTGACCCCGGAGTTCGCGGTACGCAGTATTTT
CDR3aa: CATSDPGVRGTQYF

d_gene: TRBD1
abundance: -
j_gene: TRBJ1-3
v_gene: TRBV18
CDR3nt: TGTGCCAGCTCACCACCGGGACAGGGGGCTGGAAACACCATATATTTT
CDR3aa: CASSPPGQGAGNTIYF

d_gene: -
abundance: -
j_gene: TRBJ1-2
v_gene: TRBV28
CDR3nt: TGTGCCAGCAGTTTAATACGGGGAGACTATGGCTACACCTTC
CDR3aa: CASSLIRGDYGYTF

d_gene: TRBD1
abundance: -
j_gene: TRBJ2-7
v_gene: TRBV11-3
CDR3nt: TGTGCCAGCAGCCTACCGGGACAGGGGGCGTTAGGAACCTACGAGCAGTACTTC
CDR3aa: CASSLPGQGALGTYEQYF

d_gene: TRBD1
abundance: -
j_gene: TRBJ1-1
v_gene: TRBV5-1
CDR3nt: TGCGCCAGCAGGTCCCAGACAGGGGACACTGAAGCTTTCTTT
CDR3aa: CASRSQTGDTEAFF

d_gene: TRBD1
abundance: -
j_gene: TRBJ2-3
v_gene: TRBV20-1
CDR3nt: TGCAGTGCTAGTACAGGGGCGAGCACAGATACGCAGTATTTT
CDR3aa: CSASTGASTDTQYF

d_gene: -
abundance: -
j_gene: TRBJ2-2
v_gene: TRBV5-1
CDR3nt: TGCGCCAGCAGCGTGCCCCGAGGCACCGGGGAGCTGTTTTTT
CDR3aa: CASSVPRGTGELFF

d_gene: TRBD1
abundance: once
j_gene: TRBJ1-3
v_gene: TRBV24-1
CDR3nt: TGTGCCACCAGTGAAATCGGACAGGGGGGGTACTCTGGAAACACCATATATTTT
CDR3aa: CATSEIGQGGYSGNTIYF

d_gene: -
abundance: once
j_gene: TRBJ2-2
v_gene: TRBV5-1
CDR3nt: TGCGCCAGCAGCTTTATAGACACCGGGGAGCTGTTTTTT
CDR3aa: CASSFIDTGELFF

d_gene: -
abundance: -
j_gene: TRBJ2-7
v_gene: TRBV5-1
CDR3nt: TGCGCCAGCAGCTTGGGCAGGGAAACCTACGAGCAGTACTTC
CDR3aa: CASSLGRETYEQYF

d_gene: -
abundance: few
j_gene: TRBJ1-2
v_gene: TRBV11-2
CDR3nt: TGTGCCAGCAGCTTAGTCTCTAACTATGGCTACACCTTC
CDR3aa: CASSLVSNYGYTF

d_gene: TRBD1
abundance: once
j_gene: TRBJ1-1
v_gene: TRBV19
CDR3nt: TGTGCCAGTACCCCGAAACAGGGGTTCGCTGAAGCTTTCTTT
CDR3aa: CASTPKQGFAEAFF

d_gene: -
abundance: -
j_gene: TRBJ1-4
v_gene: TRBV10-3
CDR3nt: TGTGCCATCAGTGAGTCAACGGATGAAAAACTGTTTTTT
CDR3aa: CAISESTDEKLFF

d_gene: -
abundance: few
j_gene: TRBJ1-1
v_gene: TRBV9
CDR3nt: TGTGCCAGCAGCGTAATCTCGGGGACTGAAGCTTTCTTT
CDR3aa: CASSVISGTEAFF

d_gene: TRBD2
abundance: -
j_gene: TRBJ2-6
v_gene: TRBV7-7
CDR3nt: TGTGCCAGCAGCCCAAGGACTAGCGGGAGTCGGACTGGGGCCAACGTCCTGACTTTC
CDR3aa: CASSPRTSGSRTGANVLTF

d_gene: TRBD1
abundance: -
j_gene: TRBJ2-7
v_gene: TRBV29-1
CDR3nt: TGCAGCGTTCCTCGCCCCACAGGGGGAGGCTTCCACGAGCAGTACTTC
CDR3aa: CSVPRPTGGGFHEQYF

d_gene: TRBD1
abundance: -
j_gene: TRBJ1-4
v_gene: TRBV7-9
CDR3nt: TGTGCCAGCAGCCAAAGGACAGGGGGTGGTGAAAAACTGTTTTTT
CDR3aa: CASSQRTGGGEKLFF

d_gene: -
abundance: few
j_gene: TRBJ2-7
v_gene: TRBV6-6
CDR3nt: TGTGCCAGCAGGACTGGATTGGTCTACGAGCAGTACTTC
CDR3aa: CASRTGLVYEQYF

d_gene: -
abundance: -
j_gene: TRBJ2-5
v_gene: TRBV6-5
CDR3nt: TGTGCCAGCAGTTACTCAGCTAGGAGAGAGACCCAGTACTTC
CDR3aa: CASSYSARRETQYF

d_gene: -
abundance: -
j_gene: TRBJ2-3
v_gene: TRBV5-6
CDR3nt: TGTGCCAGCACCAACCCCCAAGGGAACAGGGATACGCAGTATTTT
CDR3aa: CASTNPQGNRDTQYF

d_gene: -
abundance: -
j_gene: TRBJ2-2
v_gene: TRBV18
CDR3nt: TGTGCCAGCTCACCTATGACAGGCCACACCGGGGAGCTGTTTTTT
CDR3aa: CASSPMTGHTGELFF

d_gene: TRBD2
abundance: -
j_gene: TRBJ2-5
v_gene: TRBV3-1/TRBV3-2
CDR3nt: TGTGCCAGCTCTAGCGGCTTACAAGAGACCCAGTACTTC
CDR3aa: CASSSGLQETQYF

d_gene: TRBD2
abundance: -
j_gene: TRBJ2-1
v_gene: TRBV5-8
CDR3nt: TGTGCCAGCAGCTCGGGACTAGCGGGAATTGAGCAGTTCTTC
CDR3aa: CASSSGLAGIEQFF

d_gene: -
abundance: -
j_gene: TRBJ1-1
v_gene: TRBV29-1
CDR3nt: TGCAGCGTTGGAGGGCAGAACACTGAAGCTTTCTTT
CDR3aa: CSVGGQNTEAFF

d_gene: -
abundance: -
j_gene: TRBJ1-3
v_gene: TRBV11-2
CDR3nt: TGTGCCAGCAGCTTAGCAGGGATGGCTGGAAACACCATATATTTT
CDR3aa: CASSLAGMAGNTIYF

d_gene: -
abundance: -
j_gene: TRBJ1-4
v_gene: TRBV3-1/TRBV3-2
CDR3nt: TGTGCCAGCAGCTACTGGAGGGATGTTGAAAAACTGTTTTTT
CDR3aa: CASSYWRDVEKLFF

d_gene: -
abundance: -
j_gene: TRBJ1-4
v_gene: TRBV19
CDR3nt: TGTGCCAGTGCAGCGGGGGGCATCACAACTAATGAAAAACTGTTTTTT
CDR3aa: CASAAGGITTNEKLFF

d_gene: TRBD1
abundance: -
j_gene: TRBJ2-5
v_gene: TRBV14
CDR3nt: TGTGCCAGCAGCCCGGACAGGGCCAAGACCCAGTACTTC
CDR3aa: CASSPDRAKTQYF

d_gene: -
abundance: -
j_gene: TRBJ1-1
v_gene: TRBV10-2
CDR3nt: TGCGCCAGCAGAGCGGGACAACTGAACACTGAAGCTTTCTTT
CDR3aa: CASRAGQLNTEAFF

d_gene: -
abundance: -
j_gene: TRBJ1-2
v_gene: TRBV7-2
CDR3nt: TGTGCCAGCAGCTTAGATGGGGGCAGATACTATGGCTACACCTTC
CDR3aa: CASSLDGGRYYGYTF

d_gene: -
abundance: -
j_gene: TRBJ1-4
v_gene: TRBV6-5
CDR3nt: TGTGCCAGCAGTTACGGAGAGTATGAAAAACTGTTTTTT
CDR3aa: CASSYGEYEKLFF

d_gene: TRBD1
abundance: -
j_gene: TRBJ1-2
v_gene: TRBV9
CDR3nt: TGTGCCAGCAGCGATCCTTGGAGGGAGACAGGGGGTCCTCATGGCTACACCTTC
CDR3aa: CASSDPWRETGGPHGYTF

d_gene: -
abundance: -
j_gene: TRBJ1-1
v_gene: TRBV19
CDR3nt: TGTGCCAGTAGTGACAGAGAATACACTGAAGCTTTCTTT
CDR3aa: CASSDREYTEAFF

d_gene: TRBD1
abundance: -
j_gene: TRBJ1-4
v_gene: TRBV5-6
CDR3nt: TGTGCCAGCAGCACGAGACAGGGGGCGAGAGAAAAACTGTTTTTT
CDR3aa: CASSTRQGAREKLFF

d_gene: -
abundance: few
j_gene: TRBJ1-6
v_gene: TRBV7-2
CDR3nt: TGTGCCAGCAGCCAGGACAGTTCACCCCTCCACTTT
CDR3aa: CASSQDSSPLHF

d_gene: TRBD1
abundance: -
j_gene: TRBJ2-3
v_gene: TRBV6-5
CDR3nt: TGTGCCAGCAGTTACACAGGGGGTGGCACAGATACGCAGTATTTT
CDR3aa: CASSYTGGGTDTQYF

d_gene: TRBD1
abundance: -
j_gene: TRBJ2-7
v_gene: TRBV5-4
CDR3nt: TGTGCCAGCAGCCCATTGGACAGGACCGAGCAGTACTTC
CDR3aa: CASSPLDRTEQYF

d_gene: TRBD1
abundance: once
j_gene: TRBJ2-7
v_gene: TRBV27
CDR3nt: TGTGCCAGCTTGGGGACAGGGGGGAAAGGGGAGCAGTACTTC
CDR3aa: CASLGTGGKGEQYF

d_gene: TRBD1
abundance: once
j_gene: TRBJ1-2
v_gene: TRBV29-1
CDR3nt: TGCAGCGCCCGGGACAGTGGCCTAGACTATGGCTACACCTTC
CDR3aa: CSARDSGLDYGYTF